This T cell receptor (beta chain) was sequenced during a study of blood T cell repertoires in COVID-19. Study overall: Among Cohort 3 donors, those recovered had two negative PCRs, clearance, or symptom resolution. Spain, Italy and the United States supplied samples that represented acute and convalescent COVID-19.

Participant age was about 18 to 89 years, and participants resided in 20 to 30 US areas. Cohorts were determined from participant-reported clinical history. This table comes from immunoSEQ multiplex PCR, and its TCRdb copy is limited to in-frame clones, with some not included. This sample has approximately 170,000 clones, with 79% found just once. This CDR3 has 15 residues. Germline CDR1 SGHRS, CDR2 YFSETQ. The J segment lost 4 bases and the V segment lost 3 bases, leaving 6 bases of the junction unmatched. The chain employs TRBV5-1 and TRBJ2-1, with 8 bases aligning to TRBD2. This receptor was taken from a woman aged 70-85 years in a cohort exposed to, infected with or recovered from COVID-19 (not recorded which). Sequencing used PBMCs or T cells enriched from blood (not recorded which). CDR3: CASSSYSGAYNEQFF. CDR3 nucleotide sequence: TGCGCCAGCAGCTCCTATAGCGGGGCGTACAATGAGCAGTTCTTC.